This passage covers 5 T cell receptor beta chains from one sample sequenced in a study of shared clonotypes between healthy human individuals. This table comes from immunoSEQ multiplex PCR, and its TCRdb copy is limited to in-frame clones, with some not included. Of roughly 1,800,000 clones in the sample, about 94% are singletons; the top ten hold roughly 1.2%. It was CD45RO-negative cells, positively selected for CCR7, that made up naive CD8 cells, with terminally differentiated effector memory CD45RA+ cells excluded. The source material was naive CD8+ T cells sorted from blood. These receptors all come from a man between 18 and 29 years old in good health.

This chain links TRBV10-1 with TRBJ2-1; 7 bases are shared with TRBD1. Per germline, CDR1 WNHNN and CDR2 SYGVQD (reference sequence). The CDR3 runs 18 residues. V dropped 8 bases and J dropped 0; count of bases not matched to a gene: 16. CDR3 coding DNA: TGCGCCAGCTCATTACTCGGGGCAGGGGACAGCTCCTACAATGAGCAGTTCTTC. Protein product: CASSLLGAGDSSYNEQFF.

With respect to this clone: A much more abundant neighbour one base away suggests this may be a read error. The same CDR3 can be traced to other DNA sequences in this sample. CDR3 sequence (DNA): TGTGCCAGCAGCTTAGGGCGGGGCTACGAGCAGTACTTC. Translation: CASSLGRGYEQYF. The V gene is TRBV13, the J gene TRBJ2-7, with D perhaps matching TRBD2 (6 bases). The CDR3 loop spans 13 amino acids. Trimming cost V 0 bases and J 3 bases, with 6 bases left between them. CDR1 PRHDT and CDR2 FYEKMQ come from the germline V gene (reference sequence). Full variable domain (rest looked up from reference TRBV13 and TRBJ2-7): AAGVIQSPRHLIKEKRETATLKCYPIPRHDTVYWYQQGPGQDPQFLISFYEKMQSDKGSIPDRFSAQQFSDYHSELNMSSLELGDSALYFCASSLGRGYEQYFGPGTRLTVT.

The chain is built from TRBV5-6 and TRBJ2-3, with D tentatively TRBD2 (5 bases). CDR1 is SGHDT, CDR2 YYEEEE, per germline. The length of the CDR3 is 14 residues. Trimming removed 4 bases at V and 4 bases at J, with 13 bases between. The CDR3 reads CASSRREEADTQYF. The CDR3 DNA reads TGTGCCAGCAGCCGCCGGGAAGAGGCAGATACGCAGTATTTT.

This sequence joins TRBV19 and TRBJ2-2, with D tentatively TRBD1 or TRBD2 (5 bases each). Looked up from germline, CDR1 is LNHDA and CDR2 is SQIVND (reference sequence). This CDR3 has 18 residues. The V end was cut by 8 bases, the J end by 4 bases, with 26 bases between. CDR3 sequence (DNA): TGTGCCAGTGAGGCTGGGGGATTAACCAGACTCGGCACCGGGGAGCTGTTTTTT. It codes for CASEAGGLTRLGTGELFF.

The chain uses TRBV4-2 and TRBJ2-7; 9 bases agree with TRBD2. This CDR3 is 16 amino acids long. The V gene end was trimmed by 0 bases and the J gene end by 3 bases; junction bases not matched to a gene: 6. Germline lookup yields CDR1 LGHNA and CDR2 YNFKEQ. The CDR3 reads CASSQEASGAHYEQYF. CDR3 DNA: TGTGCCAGCAGCCAAGAGGCTAGCGGGGCCCACTACGAGCAGTACTTC.